This T cell receptor beta chain stems from a study of T cells in Graves' hyperthyroidism and ophthalmopathy. Trimming took 3 bases from V and 4 from J, leaving 13 bases between them. The CDR3 spans 15 residues. This clonotype was found many times. Its target is unknown. Notes on the study in general: The authors' 13 V-J model separated ophthalmopathy from stable hyperthyroidism.

RNA transcripts provided the source from which TCR beta CDR3 regions were amplified. HTBI primers were employed in a first-round RT-PCR of the TCR CDR3. Each CDR3 protein gets one entry after TCRdb re-called the multiplex PCR reads with MiXCR. This table has about 720,000 distinct CDR3 sequences, around 20% appearing once. The chain is built from TRBV12-3 or TRBV12-4 and TRBJ1-5; D gene uncertain. Specimen: blood. This sequence originates from a woman between 45 and 65 years old with Graves' hyperthyroidism that later progressed to Graves' ophthalmopathy. The CDR3 region has the DNA TGTGCCAGCAGTTTCGCCGCACAATCTAATCAGCCCCAGCATTTT. This translates into CASSFAAQSNQPQHF.